This entry lists 31 T cell receptor beta chains sequenced from one sample in a study of CD8 T cells in Susac syndrome. It was with random hexamers that roughly 0.5 to 1 ug RNA was reverse transcribed. TCRdb reanalysed the immunoSEQ multiplex PCR reads using MiXCR and keeps one entry per CDR3 protein. This table holds some 200,000 distinct CDR3 sequences, 90% to 95% found once. The sample comprised CD4+ T cells from PBMCs. All receptors come from a human donor with multiple sclerosis.

The chain recombines TRBV3-1 with TRBJ1-5; D not resolved. The CDR3 totals 13 residues. CDR1 and CDR2 from the germline V gene are LGHDT and YNNKEL (reference sequence). V lost 0 bases and J lost 9, with 9 bases in between. DNA of the CDR3: TGTGCCAGCAGCCAAGAAGGATCCATGCCCCAGCATTTT. Its translation: CASSQEGSMPQHF.

The genes are TRBV3-1 and TRBJ2-5; TRBD2 might be the D (6 bases). Germline CDR1 reads LGHDT; CDR2 reads YNNKEL (reference sequence). V lost 4 bases, J lost 5 bases, and 14 bases lay in between. This CDR3 has 14 residues. The CDR3 is CASSPRLVGETQYF. CDR3 coding DNA: TGTGCCAGCAGCCCAAGACTAGTCGGGGAGACCCAGTACTTC.

The chain employs TRBV5-4 and TRBJ2-5; D is ambiguous. CDR1 SGHNT and CDR2 YYREEE come from the germline V gene (reference sequence). There are 14 residues in the CDR3. V lost 4 bases and J lost 0, with 10 bases in between. The CDR3 DNA follows: TGTGCCAGCAGCCCCCGACCAAACCAAGAGACCCAGTACTTC. It codes for CASSPRPNQETQYF.

The chain recombines TRBV2 with TRBJ2-6; D gene ambiguous. The CDR3 consists of 16 residues. V was pared by 8 bases and J by 0 bases, with 14 bases between. Germline loops: CDR1 SNHLY, CDR2 FYNNEI. The CDR3 bases are TGTGCCAGCGAAGAAAAGACCCCCTCTGGGGCCAACGTCCTGACTTTC. This translates into CASEEKTPSGANVLTF.

The chain carries TRBV18 and TRBJ2-4; D remains unclear. CDR1 KGHSH and CDR2 LQKENI come from the germline V gene. V was cut by 2 bases and J by 0 bases, with 8 bases left in between. This CDR3 is built from 15 residues. The CDR3 reads CASSPNSLAKNIQYF. As DNA, the CDR3 is TGTGCCAGCTCACCAAACAGTCTAGCCAAAAACATTCAGTACTTC.

This sequence joins TRBV9 and TRBJ2-3; 11 bases line up with TRBD2. Germline CDR1 and CDR2: SGDLS and YYNGEE. V was clipped by 4 bases and J by 6 bases; unmatched bases: 10. The CDR3 runs 16 residues. In DNA, the CDR3 is TGTGCCAGCAGCCCCTCTTCTAGCGGGAGGTGGGATACGCAGTATTTT. Protein sequence: CASSPSSSGRWDTQYF.

This clonotype was seen just once. The chain links TRBV24-1 to TRBJ2-3; D unclear. The CDR3 sequence is 11 residues long. V was pared by 8 bases and J by 6 bases, with 8 bases between. Germline loops: CDR1 KGHDR, CDR2 SFDVKD. CDR3 region: CATKSGDTQYF. CDR3 bases: TGTGCCACCAAGTCCGGGGATACGCAGTATTTT.

About this clonotype: One end of the junction is discordant with germline, which a read error may explain. This chain links TRBV3-1 with TRBJ2-7; D possibly corresponds to TRBD2 (5 bases). CDR1 and CDR2 from the germline V gene are LGHDT and YNNKEL (reference sequence). This CDR3 has 12 residues. CDR3 DNA sequence: TGTGCCAGCAGCCAAAACGGAGAAGGGAGACACTTC. It encodes CASSQNGEGRHF.

V is TRBV12-3 or TRBV12-4 and J is TRBJ2-1; tentatively, D is TRBD2 (5 bases). The germline V and J ends were trimmed by 5 bases and 0 bases, with 11 bases remaining between them. This CDR3 contains 15 residues. CDR3 in amino acids: CASSERDYSYNEQFF. The CDR3 DNA follows: TGTGCCAGCAGTGAGCGCGACTACTCCTACAATGAGCAGTTCTTC.

This sequence joins TRBV25-1 and TRBJ2-1; the match to TRBD2 covers 8 bases. V was clipped by 4 bases and J by 0 bases; unmatched bases: 2. Germline V lookup: CDR1 MGHDK, CDR2 SYGVNS. The CDR3 extends over 15 amino acids. This CDR3 reads CASSGRGGSYNEQFF. The CDR3 coding sequence is TGTGCCAGCAGTGGACGGGGGGGCTCCTACAATGAGCAGTTCTTC.

The chain links TRBV29-1 to TRBJ2-7, with D unresolved. Germline V gene sequence: CDR1 SQVTM, CDR2 ANQGSEA. The CDR3 is 11 residues long. The ends were cut back, 2 bases at V and 3 bases at J, with 5 bases in the middle. CDR3 sequence (DNA): TGCAGCGTTGAACTTTTCTACGAGCAGTACTTC. This codes for CSVELFYEQYF.

This clonotype was recorded only once. The rearrangement links TRBV12-3 or TRBV12-4 to TRBJ1-5; D uncertain. The CDR3 length is 13 residues. V was trimmed by 5 bases and J by 9 bases, leaving 14 bases between them. The CDR3 is CASSPRRPGPQHF. The CDR3 DNA reads as TGTGCCAGCAGTCCGCGTCGGCCGGGGCCCCAGCATTTT.

This chain links TRBV5-4 with TRBJ1-1, with D perhaps matching TRBD1 (5 bases). Trimming removed 0 bases at V and 6 bases at J, with 9 bases between. The CDR3 length is 13 residues. Germline V lookup: CDR1 SGHNT, CDR2 YYREEE (reference sequence). CDR3 sequence (DNA): TGTGCCAGCAGCTTGGGGGGCACCGCTGAAGCTTTCTTT. Its protein is CASSLGGTAEAFF.

The CDR3 loop is CASSLESPPYEQYF. The CDR3 coding sequence is TGCGCCAGCAGCTTGGAATCCCCTCCTTACGAGCAGTACTTC. V and J are TRBV5-1 and TRBJ2-7; D is uncertain. The CDR3 totals 14 residues. Germline CDR1 SGHRS, CDR2 YFSETQ. V was shortened by 0 bases and J by 4 bases, with 11 bases between the two germline ends.

The chain is built from TRBV29-1 and TRBJ2-1; perhaps TRBD1 as D (6 bases). Trimming took 8 bases from V and 1 from J, leaving 15 bases between them. The CDR3 spans 14 residues. Germline loops: CDR1 SQVTM, CDR2 ANQGSEA. CDR3 in amino acids: CSTKPGHSYNEQFF. The CDR3 DNA is TGCAGCACAAAACCGGGACATTCCTACAATGAGCAGTTCTTC.

J is TRBJ1-2 and V is TRBV12-3 or TRBV12-4; D is possibly TRBD1 (5 bases). The CDR3 has 14 residues. Trimming removed 6 bases at V and 7 bases at J, with 18 bases between. The CDR3 DNA follows: TGTGCCAGCAGCCTACATTCGGGACGAGCTGGCTACACCTTC. The encoded protein is CASSLHSGRAGYTF.

The chain combines TRBV15 with TRBJ1-1; the D is unclear. This CDR3 is 12 amino acids long. Germline lookup yields CDR1 LNHNV and CDR2 YYDKDF (reference sequence). V lost 1 base and J lost 3, with 3 bases in between. DNA for the CDR3: TGTGCCACCAGCAGAGTCGACACTGAAGCTTTCTTT. Translating gives CATSRVDTEAFF.

The chain has TRBV24-1 and TRBJ2-7, with D hard to call. The CDR3 consists of 13 residues. The germline gives CDR1 KGHDR, CDR2 SFDVKD. V lost 3 bases, J lost 3 bases, and 8 bases lay in between. The CDR3 sequence: CATSDARRYEQYF. The CDR3 nucleotides read TGTGCCACCAGTGATGCTAGGCGCTACGAGCAGTACTTC.

CDR3 nucleotides: TGTGCCAGCCGGCGGACTAGCGGCAATGAGCAGTTCTTC. This gives the protein CASRRTSGNEQFF. The gene calls are TRBV11-2 and TRBJ2-1; 10 nucleotides align to TRBD2. Per germline, CDR1 SGHAT and CDR2 FQNNGV. The CDR3 runs to 13 residues. J gave up 6 bases and V 8 bases, and 4 bases lay outside the gene matches. The full variable domain, completed using reference TRBV11-2 and TRBJ2-1, is EAGVAQSPRYKIIEKRQSVAFWCNPISGHATLYWYQQILGQGPKLLIQFQNNGVVDDSQLPKDRFSAERLKGVDSTLKIQPAKLEDSAVYLCASRRTSGNEQFFGPGTRLTVL.

The V gene is TRBV30, the J gene TRBJ2-3; D is undetermined. The germline CDR1 and CDR2 sequences are GTSNPN and SVGIG (reference sequence). The CDR3 is made up of 12 amino acids. Trimming pared 2 bases from V and 6 bases from J, leaving 9 bases between. Here the CDR3 reads CAWSLASDTQYF. In DNA form, the CDR3 reads TGTGCCTGGAGTCTCGCATCGGATACGCAGTATTTT.

This chain joins TRBV14 and TRBJ2-7; D is undetermined. CDR1 and CDR2 from the germline V gene are SGHDN and FVKESK. Trimming left V 3 bases short and J 2 bases short, with 5 bases between. The CDR3 sequence is 12 residues long. CDR3 sequence (DNA): TGTGCCAGCAGCCACAGCACCTACGAGCAGTACTTC. This encodes CASSHSTYEQYF.

The rearrangement links TRBV15 to TRBJ1-2; D not certain. In germline, CDR1 is LNHNV, CDR2 YYDKDF (reference sequence). The CDR3 runs 12 residues. The V end lost 3 bases, the J end lost 6 bases, and 8 bases lay between the germline ends. As DNA, the CDR3 is TGTGCCACCAGCAGGAACAGCAATGGCTACACCTTC. Translated: CATSRNSNGYTF.

This chain links TRBV7-2 with TRBJ2-7; TRBD1 matches at 7 bases. Germline trimming cut 9 bases from V and 3 bases from J; bases unmatched to any gene: 8. Germline V gene data show CDR1 as SGHTA and CDR2 as FQGNSA. The CDR3 has 13 amino acids. The CDR3: CASKPGGRYEQYF. The CDR3 bases are TGTGCCAGTAAACCAGGGGGACGCTACGAGCAGTACTTC.

This chain's CDR3 is CSVGQIMNTEAFF. The CDR3 coding sequence is TGCAGCGTTGGACAAATCATGAACACTGAAGCTTTCTTT. The chain combines TRBV29-1 with TRBJ1-1, with no clear D. CDR3 length equals 13 residues. V gave up 4 bases and J gave up 0 bases, with 9 bases separating them. Germline loops: CDR1 SQVTM, CDR2 ANQGSEA.

V is TRBV20-1 and J is TRBJ2-3; 11 bases agree with TRBD2. With 2 bases clipped from V and 2 bases from J, the junction kept 12 bases outside the gene matches. The CDR3 covers 18 residues. Germline V gives CDR1 DFQATT, CDR2 SNEGSKA (reference sequence). CDR3 nucleotide sequence: TGCAGTGCTAGACCATCGGGACTAGCGGCCTTTAACACAGATACGCAGTATTTT. Its translation: CSARPSGLAAFNTDTQYF.

The chain is built from TRBV28 and TRBJ2-3; 8 nucleotides agree with TRBD2. The CDR3 consists of 15 residues. V gave up 3 bases and J gave up 2 bases; unmatched junction bases: 4. CDR1 and CDR2 from the germline V gene are MDHEN and SYDVKM. The CDR3 bases are TGTGCCAGCAGTTTGTTTAGCGGGGCCACAGATACGCAGTATTTT. Amino acid sequence: CASSLFSGATDTQYF. The full variable domain, in which reference TRBV28 and TRBJ2-3 provide the parts outside the CDR3, is DVKVTQSSRYLVKRTGEKVFLECVQDMDHENMFWYRQDPGLGLRLIYFSYDVKMKEKGDIPEGYSVSREKKERFSLILESASTNQTSMYLCASSLFSGATDTQYFGPGTRLTVL.

In its sample, this clonotype was seen once. The chain combines TRBV20-1 with TRBJ2-7, with D tentatively TRBD1 or TRBD2 (5 bases each). Trimming took off 4 bases at V and 0 bases at J, with 7 bases between the two ends. This CDR3 contains 12 residues. Germline V gene data show CDR1 as DFQATT and CDR2 as SNEGSKA (reference sequence). The CDR3 protein is CSATGTSYEQYF. Written as DNA, the CDR3 is TGCAGTGCTACCGGGACCTCCTACGAGCAGTACTTC.

J is TRBJ1-6 and V is TRBV30, with TRBD1 matching 7 bases. V lost 2 bases to trimming and J lost 7 bases; unmatched junction nucleotides: 2. CDR1 is GTSNPN, CDR2 SVGIG, per germline (reference sequence). The CDR3 is 13 amino acids. CDR3 nucleotide sequence: TGTGCCTGGAGTTCAGGGGGGAATTCACCCCTCCACTTT. Translated: CAWSSGGNSPLHF.

This chain joins TRBV20-1 and TRBJ2-1; 7 bases are shared with TRBD2. Per germline, CDR1 DFQATT and CDR2 SNEGSKA (reference sequence). Losses at the gene ends were 2 bases for V and 7 bases for J; bases not matched to a gene: 14. The CDR3 extends over 16 amino acids. The CDR3 region is CSARRVMGSGLNEQFF. CDR3 nucleotides: TGCAGTGCTAGAAGGGTGATGGGTAGCGGGCTTAATGAGCAGTTCTTC.

The chain has TRBV9 and TRBJ2-3; unclear D gene. The ends were cut back, 3 bases at V and 2 bases at J, with 1 base in the middle. CDR1 is SGDLS and CDR2 is YYNGEE in the germline V gene. This CDR3 region has 11 residues. This CDR3 is CASSDTDTQYF. The CDR3 nucleotides read TGTGCCAGCAGCGACACAGATACGCAGTATTTT.

J is TRBJ1-4 and V is TRBV3-1, with D tentatively TRBD1 (5 bases). Germline CDR1 LGHDT, CDR2 YNNKEL (reference sequence). The CDR3 runs to 17 residues. V was cut by 4 bases and J by 6 bases, with 21 bases left in between. The CDR3 DNA sequence: TGTGCCAGCAGCCGGGGCAGGCAAGGAGGGTCGGATGAAAAACTGTTTTTT. It codes for CASSRGRQGGSDEKLFF.